These 32 T cell receptor beta chains originate from one sample sequenced in a study of blood T cell repertoires in COVID-19. Libraries were prepared by immunoSEQ multiplex PCR; TCRdb keeps only in-frame clonotypes and omits some of them. This table has approximately 300,000 clones, around 90% appearing once. The specimen sequenced was peripheral blood. These receptors were taken from a woman younger than 45 with COVID-19, enrolled during active disease.

This chain joins TRBV9 and TRBJ2-3, with a weak D call TRBD2 (6 bases). The germline V gene encodes CDR1 SGDLS and CDR2 YYNGEE. CDR3 length: 15 amino acids. V dropped 4 bases and J dropped 2 bases, with 14 bases sitting between them. The CDR3 region has the DNA TGTGCCAGCAGCCGGATAGCGGAGACCACAGATACGCAGTATTTT. Protein product: CASSRIAETTDTQYF. Drawing the rest from reference TRBV9 and TRBJ2-3, the complete variable domain is DSGVTQTPKHLITATGQRVTLRCSPRSGDLSVYWYQQSLDQGLQFLIQYYNGEERAKGNILERFSAQQFPDLHSELNLSSLELGDSALYFCASSRIAETTDTQYFGPGTRLTVL.

The CDR3 DNA reads TGTGCCAGCAGCGTAGGAATGGTCCAGGGGATAGCCAAAAACATTCAGTACTTC. Translation: CASSVGMVQGIAKNIQYF. The V and J genes are TRBV9 and TRBJ2-4, with D tentatively TRBD1 (6 bases). The germline V gene has CDR1 SGDLS and CDR2 YYNGEE. The length of the CDR3 is 18 residues. V was clipped by 0 bases and J by 0 bases, with 16 bases between them.

The J gene is TRBJ2-2, the V gene TRBV19, with 11 positions matching TRBD2. V shed 3 bases and J 6 bases; nucleotides not matched to a gene: 9. The CDR3 runs 17 residues. Germline assignment: CDR1 LNHDA and CDR2 SQIVND (reference sequence). The CDR3 region is CASSILGLAGGPGELFF. As DNA, the CDR3 is TGTGCCAGTAGTATCCTAGGGCTAGCGGGAGGACCCGGGGAGCTGTTTTTT.

The gene calls are TRBV19 and TRBJ2-2; D gene unclear. The CDR3 consists of 13 residues. V was shortened by 3 bases and J by 5 bases, with 7 bases between the two germline ends. Germline V gene data show CDR1 as LNHDA and CDR2 as SQIVND (reference sequence). CDR3 coding DNA: TGTGCCAGTAGTATCGGTCGGACCGGGGAGCTGTTTTTT. It translates to CASSIGRTGELFF. The full variable domain, completed using reference TRBV19 and TRBJ2-2, is DGGITQSPKYLFRKEGQNVTLSCEQNLNHDAMYWYRQDPGQGLRLIYYSQIVNDFQKGDIAEGYSVSREKKESFPLTVTSAQKNPTAFYLCASSIGRTGELFFGEGSRLTVL.

The chain recombines TRBV2 with TRBJ2-2; 9 nucleotides agree with TRBD2. CDR1 and CDR2 (germline): SNHLY, FYNNEI. The V gene end was trimmed by 6 bases and the J gene end by 4 bases; junction bases not matched to a gene: 6. This CDR3 is built from 15 residues. CDR3 nucleotides: TGTGCCAGCAGGCGCATAGCGGGAGTCACCGGGGAGCTGTTTTTT. It is translated as CASRRIAGVTGELFF.

CDR3 region: CASSQVRDSNEKLFF. Here the CDR3 DNA reads TGCGCCAGCAGCCAGGTCCGGGACAGTAATGAAAAACTGTTTTTT. The V gene is TRBV4-3, the J gene TRBJ1-4; 7 bases line up with TRBD1. This CDR3 comprises 15 residues. Germline CDR1 is LGHNA and CDR2 is YSLEER. V trimming: 3 bases; J trimming: 4 bases; junction bases outside the gene matches: 5.

The rearrangement links TRBV2 to TRBJ1-1; tentatively, D is TRBD1 (6 bases). Trimming left V 4 bases short and J 4 bases short, with 13 bases between. Per germline, CDR1 SNHLY and CDR2 FYNNEI. This CDR3 is built from 14 residues. In nucleotides, the CDR3 is TGTGCCAGCAGTGTTTTTCAACAGGGCACTGAAGCTTTCTTT. Amino acid sequence: CASSVFQQGTEAFF.

At least ten counts were recorded for this clone. The J gene is TRBJ2-1, the V gene TRBV6-1; TRBD1 might be the D (6 bases). V lost 1 base, J lost 5 bases, and 12 bases lay in between. Germline values: CDR1 MNHNS, CDR2 SASEGT. The CDR3 runs 15 residues. CDR3 bases: TGTGCCAGCAGTGAAGGGGCAGGGGATCACAATGAGCAGTTCTTC. It yields the protein CASSEGAGDHNEQFF.

This chain connects TRBV6-6 to TRBJ2-1; 8 positions match TRBD1. The length of the CDR3 is 14 residues. Trimming at V came to 5 bases and at J to 4 bases, leaving 4 bases not matched to a gene. Germline CDR1 MNHNY, CDR2 SVGAGI (reference sequence). Here the CDR3 reads CASSRTGPYNEQFF. CDR3 coding DNA: TGTGCCAGCAGTAGGACAGGGCCATACAATGAGCAGTTCTTC.

This clone has only one observation. The gene calls are TRBV4-1 and TRBJ2-7, with D possibly being TRBD2 (5 bases). Trimming cost V 1 base and J 2 bases, with 15 bases left between them. Germline assignment: CDR1 MGHRA and CDR2 YSYEKL. The CDR3 covers 16 residues. The CDR3 is CASSQAWTSSTYEQYF. CDR3 bases: TGCGCCAGCAGCCAAGCCTGGACTTCTTCCACCTACGAGCAGTACTTC.

V usage is TRBV27 and J usage is TRBJ2-7; D perhaps matches TRBD2 (5 bases). V gave up 4 bases and J gave up 4 bases, with 8 bases separating them. The CDR3 extends over 12 amino acids. Germline values: CDR1 MNHEY, CDR2 SMNVEV (reference sequence). CDR3 in amino acids: CASSSRGYEQYF. The CDR3 nucleotides read TGTGCCAGCAGTTCACGGGGTTACGAGCAGTACTTC.

The J gene is TRBJ1-1, the V gene TRBV10-1; D unresolved. The length of the CDR3 is 13 residues. Germline V CDR1 and CDR2: WNHNN, SYGVQD (reference sequence). Trimming removed 0 bases from V and 0 bases from J, with 2 bases in between. This CDR3 is CASSESVNTEAFF. The CDR3 coding sequence is TGCGCCAGCAGTGAGTCCGTGAACACTGAAGCTTTCTTT.

The genes are TRBV2 and TRBJ2-5; the match to TRBD1 covers 8 bases. CDR3 length: 11 amino acids. Losses at the gene ends were 4 bases for V and 13 bases for J; bases not matched to a gene: 5. Germline V gene sequence: CDR1 SNHLY, CDR2 FYNNEI. CDR3 sequence: CASSVSGTGYF. The CDR3 DNA follows: TGTGCCAGCAGTGTGTCGGGGACAGGGTACTTC. Full variable domain (rest looked up from reference TRBV2 and TRBJ2-5): EPEVTQTPSHQVTQMGQEVILRCVPISNHLYFYWYRQILGQKVEFLVSFYNNEISEKSEIFDDQFSVERPDGSNFTLKIRSTKLEDSAMYFCASSVSGTGYFGPGTRLLVL.

The chain joins TRBV3-1 (or the pseudogene TRBV3-2) to TRBJ2-2; D uncertain. The length of the CDR3 is 12 residues. Trimming stripped 4 bases from V and 8 bases from J, with 8 bases between. Germline V gene sequence: CDR1 LGHDT, CDR2 YNNKEL (reference sequence). The CDR3 reads CASSLSTGELFF. The CDR3 bases are TGTGCCAGCAGCCTTTCCACTGGGGAGCTGTTTTTT.

This chain joins TRBV5-1 and TRBJ2-1, with 8 nucleotides matching TRBD2. The germline V gene encodes CDR1 SGHRS and CDR2 YFSETQ. Germline trimming cut 0 bases from V and 11 bases from J; bases unmatched to any gene: 7. The CDR3 runs 14 residues. The CDR3 sequence: CASSLELAGGQQFF. CDR3 nucleotides: TGCGCCAGCAGCTTGGAGCTAGCGGGCGGTCAGCAGTTCTTC.

In its sample, this clone was seen once. The chain uses TRBV18 and TRBJ2-7; the match to TRBD1 covers 9 bases. The length of the CDR3 is 16 residues. CDR1 and CDR2 (germline): KGHSH, LQKENI. J gave up 7 bases and V 0 bases, and 10 bases lay outside the gene matches. CDR3 sequence: CASSPPTGGLMREQYF. The CDR3 nucleotides read TGTGCCAGCTCACCACCGACAGGGGGGTTGATGAGGGAGCAGTACTTC.

The V gene is TRBV27, the J gene TRBJ1-2; tentatively, D is TRBD1 (6 bases). This CDR3 spans 15 amino acids. Looked up from germline, CDR1 is MNHEY and CDR2 is SMNVEV (reference sequence). Between the trimmed V and J ends, which lost 2 bases and 4 bases, there was a span of 14 bases. CDR3 in DNA: TGTGCCAGCAGTTTAAAATTTCAGGGGTCCTATGGCTACACCTTC. Translated: CASSLKFQGSYGYTF.

The chain uses TRBV7-9 and TRBJ1-3; D may be TRBD1 (6 bases). This CDR3 is built from 16 residues. V lost 8 bases and J 0 bases, leaving 17 bases between the germline ends. Germline loops: CDR1 SEHNR, CDR2 FQNEAQ (reference sequence). The chain's CDR3 is CASYSARGGSGNTIYF. CDR3 nucleotide sequence: TGTGCCAGCTATTCAGCGCGAGGGGGCTCTGGAAACACCATATATTTT.

The gene calls are TRBV9 and TRBJ2-1, with D possibly TRBD2 on 6 matching bases. The V and J ends lost 3 bases and 1 base respectively, with 11 bases between them. Germline lookup yields CDR1 SGDLS and CDR2 YYNGEE. This CDR3 is built from 15 residues. CDR3 protein: CASSALLASYNEQFF. CDR3 sequence (DNA): TGTGCCAGCAGCGCATTACTAGCTTCCTACAATGAGCAGTTCTTC. Together with reference TRBV9 and TRBJ2-1, the CDR3 gives the full variable domain: DSGVTQTPKHLITATGQRVTLRCSPRSGDLSVYWYQQSLDQGLQFLIQYYNGEERAKGNILERFSAQQFPDLHSELNLSSLELGDSALYFCASSALLASYNEQFFGPGTRLTVL.

This rearrangement joins TRBV12-3 or TRBV12-4 to TRBJ2-1; TRBD2 agrees at 8 bases. Trimming removed 2 bases from V and 8 bases from J; junction bases left unmatched: 2. The CDR3 is made up of 13 amino acids. The CDR3 protein is CASSLSGGDEQFF. The CDR3 DNA is TGTGCCAGCAGTTTATCCGGGGGGGATGAGCAGTTCTTC.

There are a few counts of this clone. V and J are TRBV7-9 and TRBJ2-1; 14 bases map to TRBD2. The length of the CDR3 is 17 residues. Per the germline V gene, CDR1 is SEHNR and CDR2 is FQNEAQ (reference sequence). J lost 0 bases, V lost 4 bases, and 2 bases had no gene match. The CDR3 nucleotides are TGTGCCAGCAGCTATGGGACTAGCGGGAGCTCCTACAATGAGCAGTTCTTC. Encoded protein: CASSYGTSGSSYNEQFF.

The rearrangement links TRBV27 to TRBJ2-5, with TRBD2 matching over 9 bases. CDR3 length equals 15 residues. The V gene's germline CDR1 is MNHEY and CDR2 SMNVEV (reference sequence). The junction had 3 bases not matched to a gene; V was cut back by 3 bases and J by 1 base. The CDR3 is CASSFAGGTQETQYF. The CDR3 bases are TGTGCCAGCAGTTTCGCGGGAGGGACCCAAGAGACCCAGTACTTC.

This sequence joins TRBV5-6 and TRBJ2-1; D is perhaps TRBD1 (6 bases). This CDR3 is 14 amino acids long. CDR1 and CDR2 (germline): SGHDT, YYEEEE. V dropped 4 bases and J dropped 7 bases, with 15 bases sitting between them. The CDR3 here is CASSVRDNLNEQFF. In nucleotides, the CDR3 is TGTGCCAGCAGCGTCCGGGACAATCTTAATGAGCAGTTCTTC.

The chain recombines TRBV27 with TRBJ1-4, with 9 bases that match TRBD1. This CDR3 region has 15 residues. Looked up from germline, CDR1 is MNHEY and CDR2 is SMNVEV (reference sequence). V lost 6 bases to trimming and J lost 8 bases; unmatched junction nucleotides: 10. This chain's CDR3 is CASSYGPGQGEKLFF. Here the CDR3 DNA reads TGTGCCAGCAGCTATGGCCCGGGACAGGGCGAAAAACTGTTTTTT.

The chain links TRBV7-2 to TRBJ2-7; TRBD2 matches at 14 bases. Per germline, CDR1 SGHTA and CDR2 FQGNSA. CDR3 length equals 17 residues. Trimming took 3 bases from V and 5 from J; bases not matched to a gene: 9. CDR3 in amino acids: CASSFGLAGGPPNEQYF. DNA for the CDR3: TGTGCCAGCAGCTTTGGACTAGCGGGAGGCCCCCCGAACGAGCAGTACTTC.

The V gene is TRBV19, the J gene TRBJ2-5, with D tentatively TRBD1 (5 bases). Trimming cost V 5 bases and J 5 bases, with 15 bases left between them. Germline CDR1 and CDR2: LNHDA and SQIVND (reference sequence). CDR3 size: 14 residues. CDR3 in DNA: TGTGCCAGTAGTCTACGACCCGCAGGGGAGACCCAGTACTTC. It specifies CASSLRPAGETQYF.

The V and J genes are TRBV28 and TRBJ2-7; no clear D gene. V was shortened by 6 bases and J by 1 base, with 4 bases between the two germline ends. This CDR3 comprises 11 residues. Germline lookup yields CDR1 MDHEN and CDR2 SYDVKM. The CDR3 here is CASSQSYEQYF. DNA for the CDR3: TGTGCCAGCAGCCAGTCCTACGAGCAGTACTTC.

This chain uses TRBV4-1 with TRBJ1-5; unclear D gene. Trimming stripped 4 bases from V and 0 bases from J, with 7 bases between. The CDR3 is 14 amino acids. The germline V gene has CDR1 MGHRA and CDR2 YSYEKL. CDR3 protein: CASSLGLSNQPQHF. The CDR3 nucleotides are TGCGCCAGCAGCCTAGGACTTAGCAATCAGCCCCAGCATTTT.

This rearrangement joins TRBV10-3 to TRBJ1-2; 10 bases match TRBD1. The J segment lost 2 bases and the V segment lost 10 bases, leaving 10 bases of the junction unmatched. CDR1 is ENHRY, CDR2 SYGVKD, per germline. The CDR3 covers 15 residues. This chain's CDR3 is CATSGGQGTNYGYTF. CDR3 bases: TGTGCCACCAGCGGGGGACAGGGGACCAACTATGGCTACACCTTC.

The chain employs TRBV14 and TRBJ1-4, with a possible D match to TRBD1 (5 bases). Trimming removed 1 base at V and 4 bases at J, with 13 bases between. The CDR3 runs 16 residues. Germline assignment: CDR1 SGHDN and CDR2 FVKESK. The CDR3: CASSQGSGRFNEKLFF. The DNA for the CDR3 is TGTGCCAGCAGCCAAGGATCAGGGAGGTTTAATGAAAAACTGTTTTTT.

V is TRBV18 and J is TRBJ2-1; possibly TRBD2 for D (6 bases). The CDR3 contains 14 residues. The V end was cut by 8 bases, the J end by 3 bases, with 14 bases between. The germline V gene encodes CDR1 KGHSH and CDR2 LQKENI. The DNA for the CDR3 is TGTGCCAGCACTCCTAGCGCGAACTACAATGAGCAGTTCTTC. This gives the protein CASTPSANYNEQFF.

J is TRBJ1-1 and V is TRBV6-5; 8 bases fit TRBD1. The J segment lost 4 bases and the V segment lost 0 bases, leaving 7 bases of the junction unmatched. Germline V CDR1 and CDR2: MNHEY, SVGAGI. The CDR3 length is 16 residues. As DNA, the CDR3 is TGTGCCAGCAGTTACTCGACCTTTGGGACAGGCACTGAAGCTTTCTTT. This sequence encodes CASSYSTFGTGTEAFF.